The clone carrying this T cell receptor beta chain has only a few counts. This record belongs to a study of blood T cell repertoires in COVID-19. Profiling relied on immunoSEQ multiplex PCR, and the TCRdb table lists in-frame clones only, not all of them. The table shows approximately 210,000 clones, with 90% to 95% occurring only once. Sequencing was carried out using peripheral blood. This sequence was found in a man aged 25 to 40 with COVID-19, enrolled during active disease.

The CDR3 DNA reads as TGTGCCAGCAGTTACTCGGACAGGGAGGGCGGCTACACCTTC. Translating it yields CASSYSDREGGYTF. The V gene is TRBV6-5, the J gene TRBJ1-2; TRBD1 aligns across 8 bases. Trimming took 0 bases from V and 8 from J; bases not matched to a gene: 5. CDR3 length: 14 residues. Germline V gene data show CDR1 as MNHEY and CDR2 as SVGAGI.